Presented here are 28 T cell receptor beta chains from one specimen sequenced in a study of response to subunit inactivated influenza vaccine. From the RT-PCR reads, TCRdb called clonotypes with MiXCR, one entry per CDR3 protein. Of about half a million distinct CDR3 sequences listed, 10% to 11% were seen once; the top ten hold 10% to 15%. The input for sequencing was PBMCs from blood, taken around seven weeks after vaccination. These receptors came from a man aged 45-65 years who received an inactivated influenza vaccine.

There are many counts of this clonotype. The rearrangement uses TRBV10-2 and TRBJ1-1; D possibly corresponds to TRBD1 (5 bases). The CDR3 loop spans 16 amino acids. The germline gives CDR1 WSHSY, CDR2 SAAADI. The V and J ends lost 3 bases and 0 bases respectively, with 14 bases between them. Here the CDR3 DNA reads TGCGCCAGCAGTGAAAGGGGTTTACCGATGAACACTGAAGCTTTCTTT. Translating gives CASSERGLPMNTEAFF.

This clonotype was counted at least ten times. The V call is TRBV12-3 or TRBV12-4, the J call TRBJ1-5; 7 bases are a match to TRBD1. The CDR3 runs 17 residues. V shed 5 bases, J shed 0 bases, and the junction held 10 bases outside the gene matches. CDR3 amino acids: CASSLLTGDYSNQPQHF. The CDR3 DNA follows: TGTGCCAGCAGTCTATTAACAGGGGACTATAGCAATCAGCCCCAGCATTTT.

The gene calls are TRBV20-1 and TRBJ2-7; possibly TRBD1 or TRBD2 for D (5 bases each). Trimming removed 3 bases at V and 2 bases at J, with 11 bases between. The CDR3 has 13 amino acids. The germline gives CDR1 DFQATT, CDR2 SNEGSKA (reference sequence). The CDR3: CSASDGGTYEQYF. Written as DNA, the CDR3 is TGCAGTGCTAGTGATGGGGGTACCTACGAGCAGTACTTC.

There are many counts of this clonotype. The rearrangement links TRBV20-1 to TRBJ1-5, with no clear D. V dropped 3 bases and J dropped 1 base, with 10 bases sitting between them. Per germline, CDR1 DFQATT and CDR2 SNEGSKA (reference sequence). The CDR3 runs 14 residues. The CDR3 reads CSASPTSSNQPQHF. Here the CDR3 DNA reads TGCAGTGCTAGTCCGACCAGCAGCAATCAGCCCCAGCATTTT.

The chain carries TRBV12-3 or TRBV12-4 and TRBJ2-3; D unresolved. The V end lost 1 base, the J end lost 6 bases, and 14 bases lay between the germline ends. This CDR3 has 15 amino acids. DNA for the CDR3: TGTGCCAGCAGTTTAGGCGCCGTTTCTTCTGATACGCAGTATTTT. As protein: CASSLGAVSSDTQYF.

CDR3: CASSLRSSGFGEQFF. DNA for the CDR3: TGCGCCAGCAGCTTGCGATCTAGCGGGTTTGGTGAGCAGTTCTTC. This sequence joins TRBV5-1 and TRBJ2-1; 8 bases are shared with TRBD2. Germline CDR1 reads SGHRS; CDR2 reads YFSETQ. Losses at the gene ends were 1 base for V and 9 bases for J; bases not matched to a gene: 9. This CDR3 contains 15 residues.

The table lists this clonotype with a few counts. The chain employs TRBV7-3 and TRBJ2-5; maybe TRBD2 (6 bases). The CDR3 length is 13 residues. The V gene lost 5 bases and the J gene lost 10 bases, with 17 bases spanning the gap. CDR1 and CDR2 from the germline V gene are SGHTA and FQGTGA. CDR3: CASSLRRRDLQYF. The CDR3 nucleotides read TGTGCCAGCAGCCTACGGAGGAGGGACCTCCAGTACTTC.

The V call is TRBV12-3 or TRBV12-4, the J call TRBJ2-1; TRBD2 is a possible D gene (6 bases). This CDR3 is 12 amino acids long. With 2 bases removed from V and 13 bases from J, the gap between germline ends came to 12 bases. In DNA, the CDR3 is TGTGCCAGCAGTTTAATGGTGGACTATCAGTTCTTC. It translates to CASSLMVDYQFF.

V gene TRBV12-3 or TRBV12-4 combines with J gene TRBJ2-5; D is uncertain. The CDR3 loop spans 11 amino acids. Trimming took off 9 bases at V and 5 bases at J, with 10 bases between the two ends. The CDR3 loop is CASGRSETQYF. As DNA, the CDR3 is TGTGCCAGTGGTCGCTCGGAGACCCAGTACTTC.

This clonotype was recorded a few times. This chain connects TRBV4-1 to TRBJ2-7, with D perhaps TRBD1 (6 bases). Germline V gene lookup returns CDR1 MGHRA and CDR2 YSYEKL. CDR3 length: 13 residues. Trimming removed 4 bases at V and 5 bases at J, with 12 bases between. DNA for the CDR3: TGCGCCAGCAGCCCACCGAACAGGGACGAGCAGTACTTC. Its translation: CASSPPNRDEQYF.

The chain combines TRBV4-3 with TRBJ2-7; TRBD2 matches at 8 bases. The CDR3 consists of 15 residues. The V segment lost 2 bases and the J segment 2 bases; nucleotides outside the gene matches: 5. Per the germline V gene, CDR1 is LGHNA and CDR2 is YSLEER. The CDR3 sequence: CASSQLRGGTYEQYF. For the CDR3, the DNA is TGCGCCAGCAGCCAACTACGGGGGGGGACCTACGAGCAGTACTTC.

This clonotype turned up a few times. The chain is built from TRBV28 and TRBJ2-7; D perhaps matches TRBD1 (5 bases). V lost 1 base to trimming and J lost 0 bases, with 16 bases between them. Germline assignment: CDR1 MDHEN and CDR2 SYDVKM. The CDR3 totals 17 residues. CDR3 region: CASSLLAGIESSYEQYF. In DNA, the CDR3 is TGTGCCAGCAGTTTATTAGCAGGGATTGAAAGCTCCTACGAGCAGTACTTC.

This rearrangement joins TRBV5-5 to TRBJ2-5; 12 bases map to TRBD1. V lost 2 bases, J lost 4 bases, and 6 bases stayed unmatched. From germline, CDR1 is SGHKS and CDR2 YYEKEE (reference sequence). The CDR3 has 16 amino acids. The chain's CDR3 is CASSLRDRGLGETQYF. The CDR3 nucleotides read TGTGCCAGCAGCTTACGGGACAGGGGGCTGGGAGAGACCCAGTACTTC.

The chain has TRBV6-1 and TRBJ1-5, with D perhaps matching TRBD1 (5 bases). V lost 7 bases, J lost 2 bases, and 15 bases lay in between. Per germline, CDR1 MNHNS and CDR2 SASEGT. This CDR3 spans 15 amino acids. CDR3 region: CASTSSARGNQPQHF. CDR3 bases: TGTGCCAGCACCAGCTCGGCCAGGGGCAATCAGCCCCAGCATTTT.

The J gene is TRBJ1-3, the V gene TRBV20-1; 10 bases are shared with TRBD1. CDR3 length: 13 amino acids. Trimming took 6 bases from V and 6 from J; bases not matched to a gene: 5. From germline, CDR1 is DFQATT and CDR2 SNEGSKA (reference sequence). CDR3 DNA sequence: TGCAGTGCGCGGGACAGGGGTGAAAACACCATATATTTT. It is translated as CSARDRGENTIYF.

In this sample, this clonotype turned up a few times. V is TRBV20-1 and J is TRBJ2-3, with D possibly TRBD2 on 5 matching bases. CDR3 size: 15 residues. Trimming stripped 2 bases from V and 3 bases from J, with 15 bases between. Germline V CDR1 and CDR2: DFQATT, SNEGSKA (reference sequence). In nucleotides, the CDR3 is TGCAGTGCTAGATCTTCCCGAGGGAGTACAGATACGCAGTATTTT. It translates to CSARSSRGSTDTQYF.

This clonotype has at least ten counts. This chain links TRBV2 with TRBJ1-5; maybe TRBD1 (6 bases). The germline V and J ends were trimmed by 5 bases and 0 bases, with 17 bases remaining between them. Per germline, CDR1 SNHLY and CDR2 FYNNEI. CDR3 length: 17 amino acids. In DNA, the CDR3 is TGTGCCAGCAGTACTCCCGGGACAACTTATAGCAATCAGCCCCAGCATTTT. Translated, it gives CASSTPGTTYSNQPQHF.

The sample holds a few counts of this clonotype. The genes are TRBV9 and TRBJ2-7; D is perhaps TRBD2 (6 bases). This CDR3 has 15 amino acids. V was cut by 0 bases and J by 0 bases, with 10 bases left in between. The germline V gene has CDR1 SGDLS and CDR2 YYNGEE. This CDR3 is CASSVAIGSSYEQYF. CDR3 bases: TGTGCCAGCAGCGTAGCAATCGGGAGCTCCTACGAGCAGTACTTC. Complete variable domain (other parts from reference TRBV9 and TRBJ2-7): DSGVTQTPKHLITATGQRVTLRCSPRSGDLSVYWYQQSLDQGLQFLIQYYNGEERAKGNILERFSAQQFPDLHSELNLSSLELGDSALYFCASSVAIGSSYEQYFGPGTRLTVT.

The gene calls are TRBV4-3 and TRBJ2-2, with D hard to call. Germline V gene lookup returns CDR1 LGHNA and CDR2 YSLEER. V dropped 8 bases and J dropped 6 bases, with 13 bases sitting between them. This CDR3 spans 13 amino acids. Here the CDR3 DNA reads TGCGCCAGCGCCCCTCAGGTAGCCGGGGAGCTGTTTTTT. Protein: CASAPQVAGELFF.

The chain couples TRBV9 to TRBJ2-3; possible D gene TRBD2, 6 bases. Trimming removed 0 bases from V and 6 bases from J, with 23 bases in between. CDR3 length: 18 residues. Germline V lookup: CDR1 SGDLS, CDR2 YYNGEE. CDR3: CASSVEVGAGPAPDTQYF. Written as DNA, the CDR3 is TGTGCCAGCAGCGTAGAGGTGGGAGCGGGCCCCGCCCCGGATACGCAGTATTTT.

This clonotype was seen a handful of times. The CDR3 DNA follows: TGTGCCAGCAGCCCGGGACCAAGACGGAAGTTCTACGAGCAGTACTTC. Its protein product is CASSPGPRRKFYEQYF. The V and J genes are TRBV3-1 and TRBJ2-7, with D perhaps being TRBD1 or TRBD2 (5 bases each). The CDR3 has 16 amino acids. Germline V lookup: CDR1 LGHDT, CDR2 YNNKEL (reference sequence). V dropped 4 bases and J dropped 3 bases, with 19 bases sitting between them.

This rearrangement joins TRBV18 to TRBJ2-1; TRBD2 agrees at 12 bases. This CDR3 has 15 amino acids. After removal of 0 bases from V and 9 bases from J, the junction contained 3 bases not matched to a gene. The germline CDR1 and CDR2 sequences are KGHSH and LQKENI. The CDR3 sequence is CASSPPTSGGGEQFF. The CDR3 coding sequence is TGTGCCAGCTCACCACCGACTAGCGGGGGAGGTGAGCAGTTCTTC. Complete variable domain (other parts from reference TRBV18 and TRBJ2-1): NAGVMQNPRHLVRRRGQEARLRCSPMKGHSHVYWYRQLPEEGLKFMVYLQKENIIDESGMPKERFSAEFPKEGPSILRIQQVVRGDSAAYFCASSPPTSGGGEQFFGPGTRLTVL.

V gene TRBV3-1 combines with J gene TRBJ2-1; TRBD1 might be the D (6 bases). Germline V CDR1 and CDR2: LGHDT, YNNKEL (reference sequence). Trimming pared 1 base from V and 15 bases from J, leaving 13 bases between. The CDR3 covers 12 residues. DNA of the CDR3: TGTGCCAGCAGCCAAGCCACAGGGAAGAGGTTCTTC. Residues: CASSQATGKRFF.

This clonotype was seen at least ten times. J is TRBJ2-2 and V is TRBV27; 8 bases map to TRBD2. Germline lookup yields CDR1 MNHEY and CDR2 SMNVEV (reference sequence). The CDR3 runs to 16 residues. Trimming cost V 5 bases and J 5 bases; bases outside gene matches: 10. The CDR3 protein is CASSPQREMWTGELFF. The CDR3 nucleotides read TGTGCCAGCAGTCCCCAGCGGGAGATGTGGACCGGGGAGCTGTTTTTT.

This clonotype was observed a handful of times. The chain recombines TRBV28 with TRBJ2-5; 7 bases line up with TRBD2. J gave up 7 bases and V 6 bases, and 8 bases lay outside the gene matches. The CDR3 loop spans 13 amino acids. Germline V gene sequence: CDR1 MDHEN, CDR2 SYDVKM. The CDR3 bases are TGTGCCAGCAGCCACGGCGGGAGAGGGACCCAGTACTTC. Its protein product is CASSHGGRGTQYF.

The chain links TRBV5-1 to TRBJ1-6, with D possibly being TRBD1 (6 bases). Trimming cost V 0 bases and J 0 bases, with 13 bases left between them. The CDR3 runs 18 residues. The germline V gene encodes CDR1 SGHRS and CDR2 YFSETQ. The chain's CDR3 is CASSLEGGRSSYNSPLHF. The DNA for the CDR3 is TGCGCCAGCAGCTTGGAGGGGGGCAGAAGCTCCTATAATTCACCCCTCCACTTT.

The chain uses TRBV12-3 or TRBV12-4 and TRBJ2-5; D is unresolved. V dropped 3 bases and J dropped 2 bases, with 10 bases sitting between them. The CDR3 consists of 14 residues. The CDR3 loop is CASSFNRAQETQYF. For the CDR3, the DNA is TGTGCCAGCAGTTTTAATAGGGCTCAAGAGACCCAGTACTTC.

This rearrangement joins TRBV7-2 to TRBJ2-5; no clear D gene. The CDR3 loop spans 15 amino acids. V dropped 4 bases and J dropped 7 bases, with 19 bases sitting between them. Germline V lookup: CDR1 SGHTA, CDR2 FQGNSA. CDR3 DNA sequence: TGTGCCAGCAGCTCGGTCTATAGTCCCCCCACGACCCAGTACTTC. Protein product: CASSSVYSPPTTQYF.